What follows are 11 T cell receptor beta chains derived from one specimen sequenced in a study of blood T cell repertoires in COVID-19. The table came from immunoSEQ multiplex PCR; TCRdb's copy has only in-frame clones and leaves some out. The sample lists 300,000 to 500,000 clones, 70% to 90% occurring once. What was sequenced was PBMCs or T cells enriched from blood (not recorded which). The receptors shown here come from a woman aged 25 to 39 with acute COVID-19.

This chain connects TRBV9 to TRBJ2-1; 9 nucleotides agree with TRBD2. This CDR3 contains 16 residues. CDR1 and CDR2 from the germline V gene are SGDLS and YYNGEE. With 3 bases clipped from V and 2 bases from J, the junction kept 6 bases outside the gene matches. The CDR3 is CASSAPERGAYNEQFF. Here the CDR3 DNA reads TGTGCCAGCAGCGCCCCGGAGCGGGGGGCCTACAATGAGCAGTTCTTC.

The chain uses TRBV12-5 and TRBJ1-1; TRBD1 agrees at 8 bases. The junction had 18 bases not matched to a gene; V was cut back by 2 bases and J by 1 base. This CDR3 has 20 residues. The germline gives CDR1 LGHNT, CDR2 FRNRAP. CDR3 coding DNA: TGTGCTAGTGGTTTGTGGCGTTGGGGACAGGAGACTGTCGCGAACACTGAAGCTTTCTTT. Its translation: CASGLWRWGQETVANTEAFF.

This clone was picked up one time. V usage is TRBV6-5 and J usage is TRBJ2-7; unclear D gene. V lost 8 bases to trimming and J lost 3 bases, with 11 bases between them. The CDR3 runs to 12 residues. Looked up from germline, CDR1 is MNHEY and CDR2 is SVGAGI. The CDR3 reads CASVDDFYEQYF. CDR3 nucleotide sequence: TGTGCCAGCGTAGACGACTTCTACGAGCAGTACTTC.

The chain joins TRBV29-1 to TRBJ1-4; 7 bases fit TRBD1. The CDR3 runs 13 residues. V trimming: 5 bases; J trimming: 8 bases; junction bases outside the gene matches: 8. CDR1 and CDR2 (germline): SQVTM, ANQGSEA. CDR3 residues: CSVTGQQGEKLFF. For the CDR3, the DNA is TGCAGCGTTACGGGACAGCAGGGAGAAAAACTGTTTTTT.

The gene calls are TRBV7-2 and TRBJ2-7; D gene ambiguous. With 4 bases removed from V and 3 bases from J, the gap between germline ends came to 10 bases. The CDR3 runs 13 residues. CDR1 and CDR2 from the germline V gene are SGHTA and FQGNSA. CDR3 in DNA: TGTGCCAGCAGCTCCCTCACAGTCTACGAGCAGTACTTC. As protein: CASSSLTVYEQYF.

V and J are TRBV7-9 and TRBJ1-2; a possible D gene is TRBD1 (5 bases). CDR1 and CDR2 from the germline V gene are SEHNR and FQNEAQ (reference sequence). The V and J ends lost 0 bases and 8 bases respectively, with 13 bases between them. The CDR3 sequence is 14 residues long. Written as DNA, the CDR3 is TGTGCCAGCAGCTTAGCCGACAGACCAAACGGCTACACCTTC. As protein: CASSLADRPNGYTF.

This clone was found a few times. The chain carries TRBV6-4 and TRBJ2-1; 13 bases agree with TRBD2. The CDR3 length is 17 residues. Germline CDR1 and CDR2: MRHNA and SNTAGT. J was trimmed by 7 bases and V by 4 bases; bases with no gene match: 10. The CDR3 bases are TGTGCCAGCAGTGCCGGAGGAGAACTAGCGGGGGGGAATGAGCAGTTCTTC. Protein: CASSAGGELAGGNEQFF.

The V call is TRBV14, the J call TRBJ2-5; possibly TRBD1 for D (5 bases). The V gene lost 4 bases and the J gene lost 1 base, with 7 bases spanning the gap. The length of the CDR3 is 13 residues. Germline CDR1 SGHDN, CDR2 FVKESK. DNA for the CDR3: TGTGCCAGCAGCCGACAGCTCCAAGAGACCCAGTACTTC. Amino acids: CASSRQLQETQYF.

This chain links TRBV19 with TRBJ1-5; 7 bases line up with TRBD1. The CDR3 covers 17 residues. From germline, CDR1 is LNHDA and CDR2 SQIVND (reference sequence). Trimming at V came to 3 bases and at J to 7 bases, leaving 15 bases not matched to a gene. The CDR3 region is CASSIPSDRAEGQPQHF. Here the CDR3 DNA reads TGTGCCAGTAGTATCCCTTCCGACAGGGCGGAGGGACAGCCCCAGCATTTT. Full variable domain (missing parts from reference TRBV19 and TRBJ1-5): DGGITQSPKYLFRKEGQNVTLSCEQNLNHDAMYWYRQDPGQGLRLIYYSQIVNDFQKGDIAEGYSVSREKKESFPLTVTSAQKNPTAFYLCASSIPSDRAEGQPQHFGDGTRLSIL.

The chain carries TRBV2 and TRBJ2-7; D is perhaps TRBD2 (5 bases). The germline V gene has CDR1 SNHLY and CDR2 FYNNEI. The CDR3 covers 12 residues. Trimming left V 11 bases short and J 0 bases short, with 11 bases between. The CDR3 sequence: CAGLGDSYEQYF. The DNA for the CDR3 is TGTGCCGGATTGGGAGACTCCTACGAGCAGTACTTC.

A note on this clone: At one boundary the junction diverges from the germline segment, which might be a read error. J is TRBJ2-5 and V is TRBV7-6; D unclear. CDR1 and CDR2 (germline): SGHVS, FNYEAQ. The CDR3 runs 13 residues. CDR3 amino acids: CASSLAPGEPQYF. In DNA form, the CDR3 reads TGTGCCAGCAGCTTAGCGCCTGGAGAGCCCCAGTACTTC.